A single sample is the source of the 27 T cell receptor beta chains below, sequenced in a study of T-cell memory formation after mild COVID-19. TCRdb re-derived calls from the 5' RACE reads in MiXCR, one entry per CDR3 protein. The sample consists of about 290,000 distinct CDR3 sequences, about a sixth of them appearing once. The sequenced sample was PBMCs or a T cell subset sorted from them (not recorded which). Every receptor here comes from a man younger than 35 who had mild COVID-19 (a few samples of this study predate the infection). Cell type and time point are not known.

A few counts support this clonotype. This sequence joins TRBV20-1 and TRBJ2-7; 8 positions match TRBD2. Trimming cost V 0 bases and J 5 bases; bases outside gene matches: 6. Germline CDR1 reads DFQATT; CDR2 reads SNEGSKA (reference sequence). The CDR3 has 14 residues. The CDR3 nucleotides are TGCAGTGCTAGAGATTCGGGAGGGTTAAACGAGCAGTACGTC. Protein product: CSARDSGGLNEQYV.

This clonotype was counted at least ten times. The rearrangement uses TRBV7-2 and TRBJ2-3, with TRBD2 matching 7 bases. V trimming: 0 bases; J trimming: 4 bases; junction bases outside the gene matches: 4. There are 15 residues in the CDR3. Germline V gene data show CDR1 as SGHTA and CDR2 as FQGNSA. The CDR3 region is CASSLAGGRADTQYF. CDR3 nucleotide sequence: TGTGCCAGCAGCTTAGCCGGGGGGAGGGCAGATACGCAGTATTTT. The variable domain in full, with the rest retrieved from reference TRBV7-2 and TRBJ2-3, is GAGVSQSPSNKVTEKGKDVELRCDPISGHTALYWYRQSLGQGLEFLIYFQGNSAPDKSGLPSDRFSAERTGGSVSTLTIQRTQQEDSAVYLCASSLAGGRADTQYFGPGTRLTVL.

This clonotype was detected ten times or more. The V gene is TRBV29-1, the J gene TRBJ2-1; D remains ambiguous. Trimming took 4 bases from V and 0 from J, leaving 10 bases between them. Germline V gene data show CDR1 as SQVTM and CDR2 as ANQGSEA. The CDR3 is 14 residues long. DNA for the CDR3: TGCAGCGTTGTCCCAAAGGACTCCTACAATGAGCAGTTCTTC. It yields the protein CSVVPKDSYNEQFF.

This clonotype was observed many times. This chain links TRBV9 with TRBJ1-6; D perhaps matches TRBD1 (6 bases). The V and J ends lost 0 bases and 7 bases respectively, with 11 bases between them. Germline CDR1 reads SGDLS; CDR2 reads YYNGEE. CDR3 length: 15 amino acids. CDR3 DNA sequence: TGTGCCAGCAGCGTAGCGGCAGGGGAAAATTCACCCCTCCACTTT. Amino acids: CASSVAAGENSPLHF.

The chain has TRBV5-1 and TRBJ2-5; 8 bases fit TRBD2. The junction had 7 bases not matched to a gene; V was cut back by 1 base and J by 2 bases. In germline, CDR1 is SGHRS, CDR2 YFSETQ. The CDR3 loop spans 16 amino acids. CDR3 in amino acids: CASSLRPAGVQETQYF. The DNA of the CDR3 is TGCGCCAGCAGCTTGAGGCCAGCGGGGGTGCAAGAGACCCAGTACTTC.

The rearrangement joins TRBV7-2 to TRBJ2-1, with TRBD1 as a possible D gene (6 bases). Per the germline V gene, CDR1 is SGHTA and CDR2 is FQGNSA. The ends were cut back, 5 bases at V and 9 bases at J, with 17 bases in the middle. CDR3 length: 14 amino acids. The CDR3 region is CASSGETGAVEQFF. CDR3 in DNA: TGTGCCAGCAGCGGAGAGACAGGCGCAGTTGAGCAGTTCTTC.

The gene calls are TRBV2 and TRBJ2-7; 8 bases map to TRBD2. Germline V CDR1 and CDR2: SNHLY, FYNNEI. CDR3 length equals 12 residues. V gave up 6 bases and J gave up 2 bases; unmatched junction bases: 0. The CDR3 here is CASRGLAYEQYV. CDR3 nucleotide sequence: TGTGCCAGCAGGGGACTAGCCTACGAGCAGTACGTC.

This sequence joins TRBV7-8 and TRBJ1-2; possibly TRBD1 for D (6 bases). Germline CDR1 and CDR2: SGHVS and FQNEAQ. The germline V and J ends were trimmed by 5 bases and 2 bases, with 18 bases remaining between them. This CDR3 is built from 16 residues. The CDR3 loop reads CASSPAGQQSNYGYTF. CDR3 in DNA: TGTGCCAGCAGCCCAGCAGGACAGCAATCAAACTATGGCTACACCTTC.

J is TRBJ2-7 and V is TRBV7-8; 10 bases align to TRBD2. Trimming removed 5 bases from V and 9 bases from J; junction bases left unmatched: 13. CDR3 length: 15 residues. CDR1 is SGHVS, CDR2 FQNEAQ, per germline. The CDR3 coding sequence is TGTGCCAGCAGCCCGGGGCCCAGCGGGGGGGCGGGGCAGTACTTC. Translation: CASSPGPSGGAGQYF.

This clonotype appeared a few times. The V and J genes are TRBV9 and TRBJ2-1, with TRBD2 as a possible D gene (6 bases). The CDR3 totals 15 residues. V was shortened by 2 bases and J by 7 bases, with 16 bases between the two germline ends. Germline lookup yields CDR1 SGDLS and CDR2 YYNGEE. The CDR3, as DNA: TGTGCCAGCAGCGTGGCTAGCGTTATATTGAATGAGCAGTTCTTC. It codes for CASSVASVILNEQFF. The full variable domain, in which reference TRBV9 and TRBJ2-1 provide the parts outside the CDR3, is DSGVTQTPKHLITATGQRVTLRCSPRSGDLSVYWYQQSLDQGLQFLIQYYNGEERAKGNILERFSAQQFPDLHSELNLSSLELGDSALYFCASSVASVILNEQFFGPGTRLTVL.

This chain links TRBV12-5 with TRBJ2-3, with TRBD2 matching over 12 bases. The CDR3 has 17 amino acids. Trimming removed 2 bases from V and 7 bases from J; junction bases left unmatched: 10. Germline V CDR1 and CDR2: LGHNT, FRNRAP. Written as DNA, the CDR3 is TGTGCTAGTGGTTTGACCCCCCTAGCGGGGGGGCCAAATACGCAGTATTTT. It yields the protein CASGLTPLAGGPNTQYF.

This chain links TRBV12-3 or TRBV12-4 with TRBJ2-2; no clear D. CDR3 length equals 12 residues. The ends were cut back, 10 bases at V and 9 bases at J, with 15 bases in the middle. The CDR3: CATKPEAWELFF. The CDR3 DNA reads as TGTGCCACCAAGCCTGAGGCCTGGGAGCTGTTTTTT.

The chain employs TRBV3-1 and TRBJ1-2; a possible D gene is TRBD1 (6 bases). Germline-derived CDR1 and CDR2 are LGHDT and YNNKEL (reference sequence). The V end lost 1 base, the J end lost 7 bases, and 10 bases lay between the germline ends. The CDR3 contains 13 residues. The CDR3 nucleotides are TGTGCCAGCAGCCAAGCGGGGGCGGGTGGCTACACCTTC. It specifies CASSQAGAGGYTF.

This clonotype appeared a few times. The V and J genes are TRBV11-2 and TRBJ2-1; TRBD2 aligns across 11 bases. The CDR3 runs to 19 residues. CDR1 SGHAT and CDR2 FQNNGV come from the germline V gene. V lost 2 bases, J lost 4 bases, and 13 bases stayed unmatched. This CDR3 reads CASSLSQVLAGGIYNEQFF. The CDR3 DNA is TGTGCCAGCAGCTTAAGTCAGGTGCTAGCGGGGGGAATATACAATGAGCAGTTCTTC.

This clonotype was detected a few times. The J gene is TRBJ2-3, the V gene TRBV20-1; 9 nucleotides line up with TRBD2. Germline values: CDR1 DFQATT, CDR2 SNEGSKA (reference sequence). The CDR3 has 15 amino acids. V was clipped by 2 bases and J by 6 bases; unmatched bases: 9. This chain's CDR3 is CSARPLAGPFDTQYF. The DNA for the CDR3 is TGCAGTGCTAGACCTCTAGCGGGGCCTTTCGATACGCAGTATTTT.

This clonotype was counted a few times. CDR3 coding DNA: TGTGCCAGCAGCTTCGAGGGTCCTCAGCCCCAGCATTTT. As protein: CASSFEGPQPQHF. The chain employs TRBV7-9 and TRBJ1-5; D not certain. The V gene's germline CDR1 is SEHNR and CDR2 FQNEAQ (reference sequence). The CDR3 runs to 13 residues. Trimming cost V 3 bases and J 6 bases, with 9 bases left between them.

V gene TRBV29-1 combines with J gene TRBJ1-1; D call uncertain. From germline, CDR1 is SQVTM and CDR2 ANQGSEA. This CDR3 region has 14 residues. V gave up 0 bases and J gave up 4 bases, with 12 bases separating them. For the CDR3, the DNA is TGCAGCGTTGAAGATACGGTAAAAGGCACTGAAGCTTTCTTT. Its protein product is CSVEDTVKGTEAFF.

The CDR3 bases are TGTGCCAGCAGCTCAGGCCGGGACCAACGCACAGATACGCAGTATTTT. It translates to CASSSGRDQRTDTQYF. The chain carries TRBV7-3 and TRBJ2-3; D possibly matches TRBD1 or TRBD2 (5 bases each). The CDR3 totals 16 residues. CDR1 SGHTA and CDR2 FQGTGA come from the germline V gene. The V end was cut by 4 bases, the J end by 1 base, with 15 bases between.

The V gene is TRBV27, the J gene TRBJ2-7; the match to TRBD2 covers 13 bases. Germline V lookup: CDR1 MNHEY, CDR2 SMNVEV (reference sequence). V lost 5 bases, J lost 1 base, and 2 bases stayed unmatched. The CDR3 length is 15 residues. This CDR3 is CASSPTSGGSYEQYV. The CDR3 nucleotides read TGTGCCAGCAGTCCGACTAGCGGGGGGTCCTACGAGCAGTACGTC.

This clonotype has at least ten counts. The chain carries TRBV27 and TRBJ2-1; 8 nucleotides align to TRBD2. The CDR3 spans 15 residues. Germline V gene data show CDR1 as MNHEY and CDR2 as SMNVEV (reference sequence). Losses at the gene ends were 6 bases for V and 3 bases for J; bases not matched to a gene: 7. The CDR3 protein is CASRDWRGVYNEQFF. The CDR3 DNA is TGTGCCAGCAGGGATTGGCGGGGGGTCTACAATGAGCAGTTCTTC.

This clonotype was seen ten or more times. The gene calls are TRBV20-1 and TRBJ1-5; D call uncertain. V lost 4 bases and J lost 3, with 16 bases in between. CDR1 DFQATT and CDR2 SNEGSKA come from the germline V gene (reference sequence). The CDR3 is made up of 15 amino acids. DNA for the CDR3: TGCAGTGCTACCCAACGGGCAGAACCCAATCAGCCCCAGCATTTT. Protein sequence: CSATQRAEPNQPQHF.

This clonotype was seen a few times. J is TRBJ1-2 and V is TRBV6-5; possibly TRBD1 for D (6 bases). CDR1 is MNHEY, CDR2 SVGAGI, per germline. Trimming removed 5 bases from V and 6 bases from J, with 13 bases in between. The CDR3 extends over 13 amino acids. This CDR3 is CASSPGETNGYTF. CDR3 nucleotides: TGTGCCAGCAGTCCAGGGGAGACCAATGGCTACACCTTC.

This sequence joins TRBV6-5 and TRBJ1-2; 11 positions agree with TRBD1. With V trimmed by 0 bases and J by 8 bases, 8 bases remained unmatched. CDR1 MNHEY and CDR2 SVGAGI come from the germline V gene. CDR3 length: 16 amino acids. The DNA for the CDR3 is TGTGCCAGCAGTTACTCAGCCCTGGGACAGGGGGAGGGCTACACCTTC. It codes for CASSYSALGQGEGYTF.

This clonotype showed up just a few times. The rearrangement joins TRBV18 to TRBJ2-1; 10 positions agree with TRBD1. The CDR3 is 16 residues long. CDR1 is KGHSH and CDR2 is LQKENI in the germline V gene. J was trimmed by 4 bases and V by 3 bases; bases with no gene match: 6. The CDR3 loop is CASSPPGTGDYNEQFF. DNA for the CDR3: TGTGCCAGCTCACCGCCCGGGACAGGGGATTACAATGAGCAGTTCTTC.

J is TRBJ1-2 and V is TRBV3-1; TRBD1 is a possible D gene (5 bases). The germline gives CDR1 LGHDT, CDR2 YNNKEL (reference sequence). Trimming pared 0 bases from V and 7 bases from J, leaving 12 bases between. This CDR3 spans 14 amino acids. The CDR3 sequence: CASSQDQGARGYTF. CDR3 nucleotide sequence: TGTGCCAGCAGCCAAGATCAAGGGGCGCGTGGCTACACCTTC.

The chain is built from TRBV7-2 and TRBJ1-3, with D possibly matching TRBD1 (5 bases). With 5 bases removed from V and 1 base from J, the gap between germline ends came to 18 bases. CDR3 length: 17 amino acids. Germline-derived CDR1 and CDR2 are SGHTA and FQGNSA. This CDR3 is CASSLYATGTSGNTIYF. The CDR3 DNA sequence: TGTGCCAGCAGCCTGTACGCTACCGGGACTTCTGGAAACACCATATATTTT.

This clonotype was found a few times. The chain links TRBV20-1 to TRBJ1-2; 10 nucleotides agree with TRBD1. With 3 bases clipped from V and 8 bases from J, the junction kept 9 bases outside the gene matches. This CDR3 comprises 14 residues. The germline gives CDR1 DFQATT, CDR2 SNEGSKA (reference sequence). For the CDR3, the DNA is TGCAGTGCTAGGGAAAGGGACAGGGGCTGGGGCTACACCTTC. This codes for CSARERDRGWGYTF.